This record covers a single TCR beta chain. Its antigen remains undetermined. Base qualities were left out, and no much larger clone turns up one base away. The data were obtained in a study of chemoradiotherapy in HPV16-positive cancers (dated by TCRdb to the early 2020s). Regarding the complete study: Candidate HPV-specific T-cell clones and common TCR motifs were defined through functional T-cell assays on cells from two HPV16-positive patients. Whether T-cell immunity against the HPV oncoproteins E6 and E7 changes during chemoradiotherapy and whether survival is affected by this immunity were examined in the study. The candidate HPV-specific TCRs and motifs were subsequently tracked in TCR repertoires obtained from fewer than 95 patients with HPV-related cancers. General study outcomes and caveats: In HPV16-positive patients, expansion of HPV-responsive T cells during chemoradiotherapy was associated with improved recurrence-free survival. The survival association was reported for HPV16-positive patients, and the functional definition of HPV-specific T cells was derived from only two HPV16-positive patients. Expansion of candidate HPV-specific clones and E7-related TCR motifs was observed in the tumor microenvironment during treatment, whereas no such expansion was observed for non-HPV-specific T cells.

Inclusive of the bounding cysteine and phenylalanine, the CDR3 is 13 residues long. Of the read, only the CDR3 DNA is kept; its 39 bases are in frame from base 1. Deletion took 5 bases off V and 6 bases off J, with a span of 13 bases between the germline ends. Taken from the germline V gene, the CDR1 and CDR2 loops are MNHEY and SVGAGI. Receptor amplification or capture employed the immunoSEQ multiplex PCR assay. TCRdb retrieved this table from immuneACCESS and kept in-frame rearrangements only. Not all clones are present; in checked studies, unresolved V genes account for under half, and no reason is known for the remainder. This sample lists roughly 32,000 clones; roughly nine tenths were detected once. The ten largest account for 3% to 3.5% of the sample. Repertoires were sampled repeatedly over the course of chemoradiotherapy, so clonal expansion could be followed in the tumor microenvironment.

The sequence derives from a human donor with HPV-associated anogenital cancer. This sample comprised blood, obtained from a patient who underwent chemoradiotherapy. Recombination linked TRBV6-5 to TRBJ1-1, with TRBD1 perhaps the D gene, on 5 matching bases. The sequence in DNA is TGTGCCAGCAGTGCAGGTCTAGGGGCTGAAGCTTTCTTT. It translates as CASSAGLGAEAFF.